This note documents a single T cell receptor (beta chain) sequence. Its antigen remains unidentified. This specimen includes other DNA sequences encoding the same CDR3. Produced via immunoSEQ multiplex PCR; TCRdb's table is partial and in-frame only. The sample carries more than 100,000 clones, 90% recorded once. Trimming cost V 3 bases and J 3 bases, with 8 bases left between them. The germline V gene encodes CDR1 MDHEN and CDR2 SYDVKM. The CDR3 has 13 amino acids. This entry is derived from a study of OX40 agonist ivuxolimab in advanced cancers. Study information: With a range of about 23 to 90, age averaged 60 years, and 75% to 90% were male. One patient with hepatocellular carcinoma and two with cutaneous melanoma, three in all, had partial responses.

Whole-study results and caveats: It was also the case that some nonresponders had low normalized T-cell clonal expansion.

Blood was sampled at baseline, cycle 4 day 1, and cycle 7 day 1. The clonotype was recovered from an adult with an advanced solid tumor such as melanoma, head and neck, liver or kidney cancer. The sequencing used CD4+ or CD8+ T cells sorted from blood, collected in a trial of the OX40 agonist ivuxolimab. V gene TRBV28 combines with J gene TRBJ1-2, with D possibly being TRBD1 (5 bases). The DNA of the CDR3 is TGTGCCAGCAGTTTGGGCAGGGACTATGGCTACACCTTC. Its protein product is CASSLGRDYGYTF.